The entry below gives a single TCR beta chain sequence along with its context. This clone showed up just a few times. Its antigen remains unidentified. The input lacks base qualities; no much larger clone sits a single base away. The record originates from a study of immunodeficiency (dated by TCRdb to between 2019 and 2020). In the study overall: To search for oligoclonality and VDJ recombination defects, the researchers carried out a repertoire analysis.

Before TCR sequencing, CD3+CD8+ T cells were sorted from fresh PBMCs. The germline ends are 7 bases apart after V is trimmed by 2 bases and J by 6 bases. The CDR3 runs 12 amino acids, cysteine and phenylalanine included. Kept here is only the CDR3 DNA, which spans 36 bases and is read in frame from base 1. The germline V gene provides CDR1 MDHEN and CDR2 SYDVKM. Genomic DNA was isolated using the QIAamp DNA Blood Mini Kit and then sent out for immunoSEQ repertoire analysis. CDR3 regions were amplified by multiplex PCR from a standard quantity of genomic DNA template. The PCR products underwent sequencing on an Illumina platform. The authors' pipeline ran thus. Alignment of sequences to a reference was performed, and V, D and J gene definitions were taken from IMGT. A nearest-neighbor clustering algorithm merged closely related sequences to remove PCR and sequencing errors. V, D and J usage was analyzed in productive unique and total sequences using ImmunoSEQ Analyzer tools and R version 3.6.1. Held by TCRdb, this immuneACCESS table contains in-frame sequences only and omits some clones. Under half of the omission traces to an unresolved V gene where checked; the cause of the rest is unknown. The DNA gave D and trimming, while V, J and clone size come from that table. Here the sample has 850 to 1,300 clones; about nine tenths occur a single time. The ten largest make up 1.4% of the sample.

Broader findings and caveats from the paper: In entropy comparisons, n=3 (open circles) was shown for patients versus healthy controls, and a thymic development effect was only suggested as possible. Based on top-100 and total clonotype frequencies, severe oligoclonality was found in patient CD8+ T cells but not in patient CD4+ T cells. Relative to control CD8+ T cells, CD8+ T cells from patients had restricted TRB V-J pairing and a lower productive entropy.

In this chain, TRBV28 is recombined with TRBJ1-1, with the D gene uncertain. Material for sequencing was CD8+ T cells from blood. The sequence came from a female donor. The CDR3 corresponds to CASSLIRAEAFF. The sequenced DNA: TGTGCCAGCAGTTTAATTCGGGCTGAAGCTTTCTTT.